The rows below give T cell receptor beta chains drawn from one sample of a study of T cell repertoires in ileal Crohn's disease. TCRdb's copy holds only in-frame clones and misses some; the assay was immunoSEQ multiplex PCR. The sample carries about 14,000 clones, around 80% recorded once. The sample comprised ileal tissue. These receptors came from an adult with Crohn's disease. CDR3s leave out the opening cysteine and the closing phenylalanine or tryptophan.

>TRBV11-3|TRBJ2-2
ASSYSGTTYTGELF
>TRBV4-2|TRBJ2-1
ASSQGGPNEQF
>TRBV5-1|TRBJ2-7
ASRYQGPRDEQY
>TRBV5-1|TRBJ2-7
ASSLGDRVDEQY
>TRBV2|TRBJ2-7
ASSVGQLLEQY
>TRBV6-5|TRBJ1-1
ASSPGHKDTGEAF
>TRBV29-1|-
SVEERANEQY
>TRBV27|TRBJ2-7
ASSIAQGAYEQY
>TRBV5-1|TRBJ2-7
ASSLETIGYEQY
>TRBV19|TRBJ1-2
ASSIAPGDGYT
>TRBV30|TRBJ1-2
ACKPDRGNYGYT
>TRBV19|TRBJ1-4
ASSPLLGAGTNEKLF
>TRBV7-8|TRBJ2-7
ASSSLTDSYEQY
>TRBV5-4|TRBJ2-7
ASSLDGAGGPREQY
>TRBV28|TRBJ2-3
ASSPQGASTDTQY
>TRBV25-1|TRBJ1-2
ASSGPGSGYT
>TRBV19|TRBJ1-6
ASSMGGGASSPLH
>TRBV9|TRBJ2-2
ASRTSSGVGELF
>TRBV11-2|TRBJ2-2
ASSRRGMNTGELF
>TRBV7-2|TRBJ1-2
ASSLDRISYGYT
>TRBV4-2|TRBJ1-2
ASSQDGQGYGYT
>TRBV10-3|TRBJ1-4
AISTTGLGEKLF
>TRBV7-6|TRBJ2-4
ASSLAGGGGNIQY
>TRBV2|TRBJ2-7
ASNAGTSPYEQY
>TRBV7-2|TRBJ1-5
ASSPDRGSNQPQH
>TRBV7-2|TRBJ1-2
ASTPGHPDYGYT
>TRBV28|TRBJ1-1
ASSFSTEAF
>TRBV19|TRBJ1-1
ASSTDRETEAF
>TRBV28|TRBJ1-2
ASSSLRGYT
>TRBV7-2|TRBJ2-7
ASSPLSVYEQY
>TRBV4-1|TRBJ1-1
ASSQVSDSFNTEAF
>TRBV5-6|TRBJ1-1
ASSSRDRVQTEAF
>TRBV18|TRBJ1-1
ASSLRLRTGRWEAF
>TRBV7-2|TRBJ1-2
ASSLGQGYGYT
>TRBV18|TRBJ2-5
ASSPSEGVLETQY